This TCR beta chain comes out of a study of T cells in Graves' hyperthyroidism and ophthalmopathy. On the study more broadly: Peripheral blood was secured at the point of initial diagnosis, before any treatment.

In the case of this clonotype: One end of the junction fails to match germline, which may point to a read error.

Patients were aged 18 to 65, had disease duration under 2 months, and had newly diagnosed hyperthyroidism. Diagnosis rested on symptoms, serum thyroxine and TRAb, thyroid ultrasound, and orbital computed tomography. From 10 ml of fresh peripheral blood, PBMCs were isolated. Using RNA transcripts as the source, TCR beta CDR3 regions were amplified. With the HTBI primer set, the TCR CDR3 went through a first round of RT-PCR. TCRdb redid the calling of the multiplex PCR reads with MiXCR, one entry per CDR3 protein. This table has fewer than 550,000 distinct CDR3 sequences, around a sixth appearing once. The CDR3 is made up of 15 amino acids. Germline V gives CDR1 SNHLY, CDR2 FYNNEI.

The chain couples TRBV2 to TRBJ1-2; TRBD1 agrees at 8 bases. The receptor's source is a woman younger than 35 with Graves' hyperthyroidism. The sequencing sample was made of blood. In nucleotides, the CDR3 is TGTGCCAGCAGGGAAGACAGGGGATTTTACTATGGCTACACCTTC. This gives the protein CASREDRGFYYGYTF.